These 13 T cell receptor beta chains were all obtained from the same sample, sequenced in a study of Tregs in tolerant kidney transplant recipients. Recipients received nonmyeloablative bone marrow transplants from related graft donors, with transient mixed chimerism. Data came from immunoSEQ multiplex PCR; TCRdb stores just in-frame clones and leaves some out. The sample shows 50,000 to 55,000 clones, 90% to 95% of them seen only once. The sample here was CD8+ T cells from blood (PBMCs), taken 24 months after the transplant. The receptor source for this set is a human patient who received a combined kidney and bone marrow transplant. Some of the T cells may derive from the graft donor.

CDR3 amino acids: CASADSLNTEAFF. As DNA, the CDR3 is TGTGCCAGCGCCGACAGTTTGAACACTGAAGCTTTCTTT. This sequence joins TRBV7-3 and TRBJ1-1; the D gene is possibly TRBD1 (5 bases). Trimming left V 8 bases short and J 0 bases short, with 10 bases between. The CDR3 contains 13 residues. Germline lookup yields CDR1 SGHTA and CDR2 FQGTGA.

The chain has TRBV4-3 and TRBJ1-1; TRBD1 aligns across 7 bases. The CDR3 length is 15 residues. V shed 2 bases, J shed 1 base, and the junction held 4 bases outside the gene matches. Germline V gene sequence: CDR1 LGHNA, CDR2 YSLEER. CDR3: CASSQFRQGNTEAFF. The CDR3 DNA follows: TGCGCCAGCAGCCAATTCAGACAGGGGAACACTGAAGCTTTCTTT.

The chain recombines TRBV5-8 with TRBJ2-7; no definite D call. CDR1 and CDR2 (germline): SGHTS, YDEGEE. Between the trimmed V and J ends, which lost 0 bases and 2 bases, there was a span of 3 bases. The CDR3 spans 12 residues. Here the CDR3 DNA reads TGTGCCAGCAGCTTGGGAGCCTACGAGCAGTACTTC. Encoded protein: CASSLGAYEQYF.

The gene calls are TRBV9 and TRBJ2-3; TRBD1 agrees at 9 bases. The V and J ends lost 4 bases and 5 bases, in that order; junction bases with no gene match: 8. Germline CDR1 SGDLS, CDR2 YYNGEE. The CDR3 sequence is 15 residues long. CDR3 residues: CASSIGQGRGDTQYF. The CDR3 DNA sequence: TGTGCCAGCAGCATCGGACAGGGGCGAGGAGATACGCAGTATTTT. Using reference TRBV9 and TRBJ2-3 for the parts outside the CDR3, the full variable domain is DSGVTQTPKHLITATGQRVTLRCSPRSGDLSVYWYQQSLDQGLQFLIQYYNGEERAKGNILERFSAQQFPDLHSELNLSSLELGDSALYFCASSIGQGRGDTQYFGPGTRLTVL.

The chain recombines TRBV19 with TRBJ2-4, with a weak D call TRBD1 (6 bases). In germline, CDR1 is LNHDA, CDR2 SQIVND (reference sequence). Trimming pared 3 bases from V and 2 bases from J, leaving 14 bases between. The CDR3 length is 16 residues. CDR3 DNA sequence: TGTGCCAGTAGTATGGGGGCTGAGAACTCCAAAAACATTCAGTACTTC. Protein product: CASSMGAENSKNIQYF.

This chain connects TRBV19 to TRBJ2-7; D possibly corresponds to TRBD1 (6 bases). The CDR3 consists of 15 residues. The V and J ends lost 0 bases and 10 bases respectively, with 19 bases between them. CDR1 LNHDA and CDR2 SQIVND come from the germline V gene (reference sequence). CDR3 sequence: CASSIDQQGQTEQYF. For the CDR3, the DNA is TGTGCCAGTAGTATAGATCAACAGGGCCAAACGGAACAGTACTTC.

The chain uses TRBV21-1 and TRBJ2-5; TRBD1 is the table's D call, not checked against the DNA. TRBV21-1 constitutes a pseudogene. The CDR3 runs to 16 residues. The chain's CDR3 is CASSKGEDRRQETQYF. The CDR3 bases are TGTGCCAGCAGCAAAGGGGAGGACAGGCGCCAAGAGACCCAGTACTTC.

This chain links TRBV28 with TRBJ2-5; 7 bases are a match to TRBD1. The J call is doubtful: the DNA matches TRBJ2-7 better. Germline CDR1 is MDHEN and CDR2 is SYDVKM. The CDR3 has 15 residues. The CDR3 reads CASSSLQGIAYEQYF. In DNA form, the CDR3 reads TGTGCCAGCAGTTCCTTACAGGGGATCGCCTACGAGCAGTACTTC.

This sequence joins TRBV19 and TRBJ2-7, with D perhaps TRBD2 (6 bases). Germline V gives CDR1 LNHDA, CDR2 SQIVND (reference sequence). This CDR3 has 13 residues. The V end was cut by 5 bases, the J end by 3 bases, with 11 bases between. CDR3: CASSVGTFYEQYF. CDR3 DNA sequence: TGTGCCAGTAGTGTCGGGACTTTCTACGAGCAGTACTTC.

This clone was detected only once. The chain carries TRBV29-1 and TRBJ1-2, with TRBD1 as a possible D gene (5 bases). The CDR3 spans 15 residues. Germline values: CDR1 SQVTM, CDR2 ANQGSEA. Trimming cost V 4 bases and J 5 bases, with 20 bases left between them. CDR3 sequence reads: CSVGTAGGERYGYTF. CDR3 DNA: TGCAGCGTTGGGACCGCGGGGGGGGAAAGGTATGGCTACACCTTC.

The V call is TRBV7-6, the J call TRBJ2-5; D might be TRBD2 (6 bases). The CDR3 loop spans 20 amino acids. CDR1 and CDR2 from the germline V gene are SGHVS and FNYEAQ. Trimming removed 5 bases from V and 2 bases from J, with 30 bases in between. The CDR3 coding sequence is TGTGCCAGCAGCAAACGGGAGACCCCCTACGTTACAAGCCTTCAAGAGACCCAGTACTTC. Translation gives CASSKRETPYVTSLQETQYF.

The chain has TRBV27 and TRBJ2-1; TRBD2 aligns across 9 bases. Germline CDR1 reads MNHEY; CDR2 reads SMNVEV (reference sequence). This CDR3 comprises 15 residues. Trimming removed 3 bases from V and 9 bases from J; junction bases left unmatched: 9. The CDR3 DNA sequence: TGTGCCAGCAGTTTCAGCCTGGGACTAGCTGGTGAGCAGTTCTTC. It translates to CASSFSLGLAGEQFF.

This chain links TRBV9 with TRBJ2-1; TRBD2 agrees at 10 bases. V shed 2 bases and J 6 bases; nucleotides not matched to a gene: 5. This CDR3 is 15 amino acids long. Looked up from germline, CDR1 is SGDLS and CDR2 is YYNGEE. The CDR3 DNA reads as TGTGCCAGCAGCGTCCTAGCGGGAGCGGGCAATGAGCAGTTCTTC. Translated, it gives CASSVLAGAGNEQFF. The full variable domain, its missing parts supplied by reference TRBV9 and TRBJ2-1, is DSGVTQTPKHLITATGQRVTLRCSPRSGDLSVYWYQQSLDQGLQFLIQYYNGEERAKGNILERFSAQQFPDLHSELNLSSLELGDSALYFCASSVLAGAGNEQFFGPGTRLTVL.